What follows are 8 T cell receptor beta chains derived from one specimen sequenced in a study of CD8 T cells in ankylosing spondylitis. MiXCR was run by TCRdb on the 5' RACE reads, yielding one entry per CDR3 protein. Of approximately 250,000 distinct CDR3 sequences listed, 30% to 40% are singletons. Sequencing was carried out using blood, either unsorted or a sorted T cell fraction (not recorded which). The receptors come from a male donor with ankylosing spondylitis or in good health (not recorded which).

The gene calls are TRBV5-1 and TRBJ2-2, with D unclear. Trimming took 7 bases from V and 1 from J, leaving 2 bases between them. The CDR3 totals 11 residues. The germline CDR1 and CDR2 sequences are SGHRS and YFSETQ. DNA for the CDR3: TGCGCCAGCCAGAACACCGGGGAGCTGTTTTTT. Its translation is CASQNTGELFF.

The J gene is TRBJ2-1, the V gene TRBV5-5, with D perhaps TRBD1 (5 bases). Trimming shortened V by 3 bases and J by 0 bases, and 10 bases separated the two germline ends. The CDR3 loop spans 15 amino acids. From germline, CDR1 is SGHKS and CDR2 YYEKEE (reference sequence). For the CDR3, the DNA is TGTGCCAGCAGCTCCCGACAGAGCTCCTACAATGAGCAGTTCTTC. Its protein product is CASSSRQSSYNEQFF.

This rearrangement joins TRBV20-1 to TRBJ2-7; TRBD1 matches at 7 bases. Trimming removed 6 bases from V and 5 bases from J; junction bases left unmatched: 13. This CDR3 has 14 residues. CDR1 DFQATT and CDR2 SNEGSKA come from the germline V gene (reference sequence). The chain's CDR3 is CSAVKGQAWHEQYF. The CDR3 DNA reads as TGCAGTGCCGTAAAAGGACAGGCATGGCACGAGCAGTACTTC.

This clonotype has only a few counts. The germline gene is not matched at one end of the junction; a read error may be the cause. The chain has TRBV20-1 and TRBJ2-7, with 11 bases matching TRBD1. Germline CDR1 is DFQATT and CDR2 is SNEGSKA (reference sequence). The length of the CDR3 is 14 residues. CDR3: CSASGDRGVDEQYF. Here the CDR3 DNA reads TGCAGCGCTAGTGGGGACAGGGGGGTCGACGAGCAGTACTTC.

The table lists this clonotype with a few counts. The gene calls are TRBV7-2 and TRBJ1-5; D gene ambiguous. CDR3 size: 13 residues. In germline, CDR1 is SGHTA, CDR2 FQGNSA. Trimming took 3 bases from V and 5 from J, leaving 8 bases between them. The CDR3 DNA reads as TGTGCCAGCAGCTTTGGGGTGCATCAGCCCCAGCATTTT. It yields the protein CASSFGVHQPQHF.

A few counts support this clonotype. The V and J genes are TRBV2 and TRBJ2-1, with TRBD1 matching over 10 bases. The junction had 4 bases not matched to a gene; V was cut back by 6 bases and J by 5 bases. CDR1 SNHLY and CDR2 FYNNEI come from the germline V gene. The CDR3 is 14 amino acids. The CDR3 sequence: CASRWTGGDNEQFF. CDR3 DNA sequence: TGTGCCAGCAGGTGGACAGGGGGTGACAATGAGCAGTTCTTC. Filled out from reference TRBV2 and TRBJ2-1, the complete variable domain reads EPEVTQTPSHQVTQMGQEVILRCVPISNHLYFYWYRQILGQKVEFLVSFYNNEISEKSEIFDDQFSVERPDGSNFTLKIRSTKLEDSAMYFCASRWTGGDNEQFFGPGTRLTVL.

The V and J genes are TRBV20-1 and TRBJ1-4; TRBD1 aligns across 8 bases. This CDR3 has 18 amino acids. CDR1 and CDR2 (germline): DFQATT, SNEGSKA (reference sequence). The J segment lost 5 bases and the V segment lost 6 bases, leaving 20 bases of the junction unmatched. Here the CDR3 reads CSAQSRGRGLVANEKLFF. CDR3 nucleotides: TGCAGTGCACAGAGCCGGGGCAGGGGGCTCGTGGCGAATGAAAAACTGTTTTTT.

This clonotype was picked up a small number of times. This chain links TRBV20-1 with TRBJ2-3, with TRBD2 identical over 8 bases. Germline V lookup: CDR1 DFQATT, CDR2 SNEGSKA (reference sequence). The CDR3 length is 17 residues. V lost 6 bases and J lost 2; bases outside the gene matches: 16. DNA for the CDR3: TGCAGTGCCGTAATAGCGGGGAGAGCGCTGATCACAGATACGCAGTATTTT. This encodes CSAVIAGRALITDTQYF.